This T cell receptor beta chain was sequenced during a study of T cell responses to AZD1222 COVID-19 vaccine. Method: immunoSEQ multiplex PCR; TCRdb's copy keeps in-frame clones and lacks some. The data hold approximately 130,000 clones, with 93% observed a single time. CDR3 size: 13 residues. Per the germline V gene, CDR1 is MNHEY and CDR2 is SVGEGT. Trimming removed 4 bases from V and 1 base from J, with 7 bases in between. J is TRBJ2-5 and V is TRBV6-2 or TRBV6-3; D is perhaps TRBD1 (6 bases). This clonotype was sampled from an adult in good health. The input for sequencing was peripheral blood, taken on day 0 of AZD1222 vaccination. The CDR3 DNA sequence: TGTGCCAGCAGTTGGACAGCCCAAGAGACCCAGTACTTC. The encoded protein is CASSWTAQETQYF.